These 27 T cell receptor beta chains share one sample of origin, sequenced in a study of T cell responses to AZD1222 COVID-19 vaccine. The table came from immunoSEQ multiplex PCR; TCRdb's copy has only in-frame clones and leaves some out. The sample lists about 100,000 clones, about 87% occurring once. Sequenced here: peripheral blood, sampled on day 0 of AZD1222 vaccination. Receptors were obtained from an adult in good health.

The rearrangement joins TRBV7-9 to TRBJ2-3; possible D gene TRBD2, 6 bases. Germline CDR1 is SEHNR and CDR2 is FQNEAQ (reference sequence). CDR3 length: 14 residues. Between the trimmed V and J ends, which lost 5 bases and 4 bases, there was a span of 13 bases. The CDR3 loop is CASSQLAMADTQYF. In nucleotides, the CDR3 is TGTGCCAGCAGCCAACTAGCAATGGCAGATACGCAGTATTTT.

The chain combines TRBV10-3 with TRBJ2-3; D gene uncertain. Germline assignment: CDR1 ENHRY and CDR2 SYGVKD. The length of the CDR3 is 13 residues. Deletions cut 2 bases from V and 1 base from J, with 4 bases between. The CDR3 region is CAISEQGTDTQYF. The CDR3 region has the DNA TGTGCCATCAGTGAGCAAGGCACAGATACGCAGTATTTT.

This chain uses TRBV12-5 with TRBJ2-1; TRBD1 or TRBD2 may be the D gene (5 bases each). Trimming left V 6 bases short and J 0 bases short, with 18 bases between. CDR1 and CDR2 from the germline V gene are LGHNT and FRNRAP. The CDR3 length is 17 residues. Written as DNA, the CDR3 is TGTGCTAGTGGCAGCCCCTCAACGAGGGGCTCCTACAATGAGCAGTTCTTC. It encodes CASGSPSTRGSYNEQFF.

V and J are TRBV12-5 and TRBJ2-1; a weak D match, TRBD1 (6 bases). Germline CDR1 is LGHNT and CDR2 is FRNRAP. Trimming removed 1 base at V and 1 base at J, with 17 bases between. This CDR3 is built from 18 residues. DNA of the CDR3: TGTGCTAGTGGTTTGGCCCGACCCCGGGACAAGTCCTACAATGAGCAGTTCTTC. Translated, it gives CASGLARPRDKSYNEQFF.

The chain has TRBV11-3 and TRBJ2-7; perhaps TRBD1 as D (6 bases). V was clipped by 3 bases and J by 2 bases, with 14 bases between them. The CDR3 runs 15 residues. Germline-derived CDR1 and CDR2 are SGHNT and YENEEA. CDR3: CASSLALDRAYEQYF. Here the CDR3 DNA reads TGTGCCAGCAGCTTGGCCTTGGACAGAGCCTACGAGCAGTACTTC.

V usage is TRBV9 and J usage is TRBJ2-1; either TRBD1 or TRBD2 may fit D (5 bases each). Per germline, CDR1 SGDLS and CDR2 YYNGEE. The CDR3 runs to 17 residues. V was clipped by 1 base and J by 5 bases, with 19 bases between them. The CDR3 spells CASSVRGGGIGDNEQFF. CDR3 sequence (DNA): TGTGCCAGCAGCGTAAGGGGTGGGGGTATTGGAGACAATGAGCAGTTCTTC.

This clone was counted once. The chain joins TRBV11-3 to TRBJ2-2; perhaps TRBD2 as D (6 bases). This CDR3 contains 15 residues. Germline CDR1 SGHNT, CDR2 YENEEA. V was clipped by 2 bases and J by 4 bases, with 11 bases between them. Written as DNA, the CDR3 is TGTGCCAGCAGCTTATCGCGGGGCGGCACCGGGGAGCTGTTTTTT. This gives the protein CASSLSRGGTGELFF. Complete variable domain (other parts from reference TRBV11-3 and TRBJ2-2): EAGVVQSPRYKIIEKKQPVAFWCNPISGHNTLYWYLQNLGQGPELLIRYENEEAVDDSQLPKDRFSAERLKGVDSTLKIQPAELGDSAVYLCASSLSRGGTGELFFGEGSRLTVL.

This chain joins TRBV18 and TRBJ2-2, with 11 bases matching TRBD2. The CDR3 totals 16 residues. Trimming removed 3 bases from V and 0 bases from J; junction bases left unmatched: 0. The germline V gene has CDR1 KGHSH and CDR2 LQKENI. For the CDR3, the DNA is TGTGCCAGCTCACCGACTAGCGGGACGAACACCGGGGAGCTGTTTTTT. Amino acids: CASSPTSGTNTGELFF. Filled out from reference TRBV18 and TRBJ2-2, the complete variable domain reads NAGVMQNPRHLVRRRGQEARLRCSPMKGHSHVYWYRQLPEEGLKFMVYLQKENIIDESGMPKERFSAEFPKEGPSILRIQQVVRGDSAAYFCASSPTSGTNTGELFFGEGSRLTVL.

This clone was counted a single time. The CDR3 DNA follows: TGTGCCAGCAGCTTAGAGTTTGGCAGGGGTGAGACCCAGTACTTC. Protein product: CASSLEFGRGETQYF. The chain recombines TRBV7-9 with TRBJ2-5, with TRBD1 as a possible D gene (6 bases). Germline-derived CDR1 and CDR2 are SEHNR and FQNEAQ (reference sequence). V dropped 1 base and J dropped 5 bases, with 14 bases sitting between them. CDR3 length: 15 amino acids.

The rearrangement links TRBV11-2 to TRBJ2-7, with D tentatively TRBD2 (5 bases). Per germline, CDR1 SGHAT and CDR2 FQNNGV. V dropped 4 bases and J dropped 5 bases, with 9 bases sitting between them. This CDR3 has 12 residues. The CDR3 loop is CASSYPGDEQYF. For the CDR3, the DNA is TGTGCCAGCAGCTACCCCGGGGACGAGCAGTACTTC.

The chain combines TRBV5-4 with TRBJ2-6, with D possibly TRBD2 on 5 matching bases. CDR3 length: 17 amino acids. V was trimmed by 3 bases and J by 0 bases, leaving 13 bases between them. From germline, CDR1 is SGHNT and CDR2 YYREEE (reference sequence). The CDR3 nucleotides read TGTGCCAGCAGCTCGAGGGCCCTCGACTCTGGGGCCAACGTCCTGACTTTC. Its protein is CASSSRALDSGANVLTF.

Comments on this clone: The junction shows a germline mismatch at one end, possibly a read error. The rearrangement links TRBV24-1 to TRBJ2-1; tentatively, D is TRBD1 (6 bases). Per the germline V gene, CDR1 is KGHDR and CDR2 is SFDVKD. The CDR3 sequence is 14 residues long. DNA of the CDR3: TGTGCCACCAGGGATTCTGGACAGAACAATGAGCAGTTCTTC. Its protein product is CATRDSGQNNEQFF.

V and J are TRBV12-3 or TRBV12-4 and TRBJ2-5; D gene uncertain. CDR3 length equals 12 residues. Trimming took 9 bases from V and 0 from J, leaving 8 bases between them. The CDR3 coding sequence is TGTGCCAGTGGTAGGGACCAAGAGACCCAGTACTTC. Translating gives CASGRDQETQYF.

The chain recombines TRBV30 with TRBJ1-5; D may be TRBD1 (5 bases). CDR1 and CDR2 (germline): GTSNPN, SVGIG (reference sequence). Trimming took off 4 bases at V and 7 bases at J, with 14 bases between the two ends. There are 13 residues in the CDR3. The chain's CDR3 is CAWTPEGEQPQHF. DNA for the CDR3: TGTGCCTGGACCCCCGAAGGGGAACAGCCCCAGCATTTT.

The V and J genes are TRBV9 and TRBJ2-7; 7 nucleotides match TRBD2. CDR3 length equals 17 residues. Trimming cost V 0 bases and J 3 bases; bases outside gene matches: 12. Germline CDR1 SGDLS, CDR2 YYNGEE. CDR3 DNA sequence: TGTGCCAGCAGCGTAGGGGGGATGGCGGGAGTGAACTACGAGCAGTACTTC. This translates into CASSVGGMAGVNYEQYF. The full variable domain, with the rest looked up from reference TRBV9 and TRBJ2-7, is DSGVTQTPKHLITATGQRVTLRCSPRSGDLSVYWYQQSLDQGLQFLIQYYNGEERAKGNILERFSAQQFPDLHSELNLSSLELGDSALYFCASSVGGMAGVNYEQYFGPGTRLTVT.

The V gene is TRBV28, the J gene TRBJ1-1, with D possibly TRBD1 on 6 matching bases. V gave up 4 bases and J gave up 4 bases, with 13 bases separating them. Germline CDR1 reads MDHEN; CDR2 reads SYDVKM. The CDR3 contains 14 residues. CDR3 loop: CASSSGVWGTEAFF. The CDR3 region has the DNA TGTGCCAGCAGTTCAGGGGTTTGGGGCACTGAAGCTTTCTTT.

V and J are TRBV24-1 and TRBJ2-1; 8 nucleotides agree with TRBD2. V was clipped by 4 bases and J by 3 bases; unmatched bases: 7. Germline CDR1 reads KGHDR; CDR2 reads SFDVKD. The CDR3 contains 16 residues. The CDR3 spells CATSDPGGGGYNEQFF. In DNA form, the CDR3 reads TGTGCCACCAGTGACCCCGGGGGGGGCGGCTACAATGAGCAGTTCTTC.

The chain recombines TRBV19 with TRBJ2-7; 10 bases map to TRBD1. CDR1 is LNHDA, CDR2 SQIVND, per germline (reference sequence). With V trimmed by 7 bases and J by 4 bases, 13 bases remained unmatched. CDR3 size: 16 residues. The CDR3 protein is CASTDNRDRGLYEQYF. The CDR3 bases are TGTGCCAGTACCGACAACCGGGACAGGGGTTTGTACGAGCAGTACTTC.

The rearrangement joins TRBV5-6 to TRBJ1-4, with unresolved D. CDR1 is SGHDT, CDR2 YYEEEE, per germline. Trimming removed 1 base from V and 5 bases from J, with 15 bases in between. The CDR3 length is 16 residues. The CDR3 bases are TGTGCCAGCAGCTTGTATGTAAGTCGAGGGAATGAAAAACTGTTTTTT. Protein sequence: CASSLYVSRGNEKLFF. The variable domain in full, with the rest retrieved from reference TRBV5-6 and TRBJ1-4, is DAGVTQSPTHLIKTRGQQVTLRCSPKSGHDTVSWYQQALGQGPQFIFQYYEEEERQRGNFPDRFSGHQFPNYSSELNVNALLLGDSALYLCASSLYVSRGNEKLFFGSGTQLSVL.

The chain carries TRBV7-2 and TRBJ2-3; no clear D gene. Germline CDR1 SGHTA, CDR2 FQGNSA. V was cut by 2 bases and J by 5 bases, with 8 bases left in between. The CDR3 is 13 residues long. The CDR3 DNA sequence: TGTGCCAGCAGCTTAAATAACGGAGATACGCAGTATTTT. Translating it yields CASSLNNGDTQYF.

The chain has TRBV2 and TRBJ2-5, with D perhaps matching TRBD2 (6 bases). V was clipped by 5 bases and J by 2 bases, with 9 bases between them. Germline V gives CDR1 SNHLY, CDR2 FYNNEI. The CDR3 is 13 residues long. CDR3 loop: CASSRGGQETQYF. CDR3 coding DNA: TGTGCCAGCAGTCGCGGAGGGCAAGAGACCCAGTACTTC.

V usage is TRBV10-3 and J usage is TRBJ1-5; no clear D. The CDR3 is 16 residues long. CDR1 is ENHRY and CDR2 is SYGVKD in the germline V gene. V was trimmed by 3 bases and J by 1 base, leaving 13 bases between them. The CDR3 bases are TGTGCCATCAGTGAAAGTCTGGGTGGGAGCAATCAGCCCCAGCATTTT. Translating gives CAISESLGGSNQPQHF.

V and J are TRBV20-1 and TRBJ2-1, with D uncertain. This CDR3 is built from 11 residues. Germline V CDR1 and CDR2: DFQATT, SNEGSKA (reference sequence). V was shortened by 2 bases and J by 15 bases, with 14 bases between the two germline ends. The CDR3 loop is CSARLARHPFF. CDR3 coding DNA: TGCAGTGCTAGATTGGCCCGCCACCCGTTCTTC.

V and J are TRBV9 and TRBJ1-2, with D tentatively TRBD1 (6 bases). The CDR3 has 15 amino acids. V was pared by 0 bases and J by 3 bases, with 12 bases between. Looked up from germline, CDR1 is SGDLS and CDR2 is YYNGEE. In DNA form, the CDR3 reads TGTGCCAGCAGCGTAGGCAGAGGGGGAGACTATGGCTACACCTTC. Protein: CASSVGRGGDYGYTF.

The chain combines TRBV3-1 (or the pseudogene TRBV3-2) with TRBJ2-1, with 11 bases that match TRBD2. V gave up 4 bases and J gave up 9 bases; unmatched junction bases: 11. CDR3 size: 16 residues. CDR1 is LGHDT, CDR2 YNNKEL, per germline (reference sequence). The CDR3 DNA sequence: TGTGCCAGCAGCCTCCCACTAGCGGGAGCGGTGGGTGAGCAGTTCTTC. Its translation is CASSLPLAGAVGEQFF.

The chain recombines TRBV30 with TRBJ2-1, with D uncertain. The germline V and J ends were trimmed by 3 bases and 8 bases, with 11 bases remaining between them. The CDR3 is made up of 12 amino acids. CDR1 GTSNPN and CDR2 SVGIG come from the germline V gene (reference sequence). CDR3 nucleotide sequence: TGTGCCTGGAGCCGGGTAGCAGATGAGCAGTTCTTC. As protein: CAWSRVADEQFF.

V and J are TRBV28 and TRBJ2-7, with 12 bases matching TRBD2. CDR3 length: 17 amino acids. V dropped 2 bases and J dropped 6; count of bases not matched to a gene: 11. CDR1 is MDHEN, CDR2 SYDVKM, per germline. Here the CDR3 reads CASSLDPLAGGPGEQYF. CDR3 DNA: TGTGCCAGCAGTTTAGACCCGCTAGCGGGAGGGCCGGGCGAGCAGTACTTC.